The 25 T cell receptor beta chains below all came from one sample that was sequenced in a study of post-analysis software for immune sequencing data. Whole-study findings and limits: Included in a set of roughly 5 TRBV segments more frequent in patients than controls were TRBV5-6, TRBV5-1 and TRBV20-1.

No antigen is known for these receptors. TCR beta cDNA libraries had unique molecular identifiers. A single record per CDR3 protein comes from TCRdb applying MiXCR to the PCR reads. The table has about half a million distinct CDR3 sequences, around a third seen once. Specimen: blood. These receptors originate from a girl aged 2-17 years with multiple sclerosis.

This clonotype was observed a few times. This rearrangement joins TRBV20-1 to TRBJ1-2, with 8 bases aligning to TRBD1. Germline V gene lookup returns CDR1 DFQATT and CDR2 SNEGSKA (reference sequence). The CDR3 length is 12 residues. V shed 6 bases, J shed 4 bases, and the junction held 4 bases outside the gene matches. This CDR3 reads CSAGQASYGYTF. The CDR3 DNA is TGCAGTGCGGGACAGGCCTCCTATGGCTACACCTTC.

The V gene is TRBV12-3 or TRBV12-4, the J gene TRBJ2-3; perhaps TRBD1 as D (6 bases). CDR3 length: 14 amino acids. Trimming stripped 7 bases from V and 0 bases from J, with 11 bases between. CDR3 loop: CASMTGASTDTQYF. The CDR3, as DNA: TGTGCCAGCATGACAGGAGCCAGCACAGATACGCAGTATTTT.

This chain links TRBV5-6 with TRBJ1-2; the match to TRBD1 covers 8 bases. This CDR3 region has 12 residues. V lost 4 bases, J lost 10 bases, and 6 bases stayed unmatched. Per germline, CDR1 SGHDT and CDR2 YYEEEE. The CDR3 spells CASSRTGLVYTF. The CDR3, as DNA: TGTGCCAGCAGCCGGACAGGGCTTGTCTACACCTTC.

A note on this clonotype: One end of the junction varies from germline; a read error may be responsible. This chain joins TRBV27 and TRBJ1-1, with D maybe TRBD1 (6 bases). The CDR3 loop spans 15 amino acids. Germline V gene lookup returns CDR1 MNHEY and CDR2 SMNVEV (reference sequence). The CDR3 coding sequence is TGTGCCAGCAGCCTAGACTGGACAGTAAACACTAAAGCTTTCTTT. It yields the protein CASSLDWTVNTKAFF.

This clonotype was seen just once. The V and J genes are TRBV12-5 and TRBJ1-1, with D hard to call. Per germline, CDR1 LGHNT and CDR2 FRNRAP. CDR3 length: 14 amino acids. V was clipped by 5 bases and J by 4 bases, with 14 bases between them. The CDR3 nucleotides are TGTGCTAGTGGTCGCAGCGGGAAGGGCACTGAAGCTTTCTTT. Protein: CASGRSGKGTEAFF.

This chain links TRBV5-1 with TRBJ2-3; 9 bases match TRBD2. The CDR3 loop spans 16 amino acids. Germline CDR1 SGHRS, CDR2 YFSETQ. V shed 3 bases and J 1 base; nucleotides not matched to a gene: 6. CDR3 amino acids: CASSSRTSDRTDTQYF. The CDR3 region has the DNA TGCGCCAGCAGCTCGCGGACTAGCGACCGCACAGATACGCAGTATTTT. The full variable domain, its missing parts supplied by reference TRBV5-1 and TRBJ2-3, is KAGVTQTPRYLIKTRGQQVTLSCSPISGHRSVSWYQQTPGQGLQFLFEYFSETQRNKGNFPGRFSGRQFSNSRSEMNVSTLELGDSALYLCASSSRTSDRTDTQYFGPGTRLTVL.

The table lists this clonotype with a few counts. This chain links TRBV18 with TRBJ2-7; possibly TRBD1 for D (6 bases). The V end was cut by 2 bases, the J end by 0 bases, with 14 bases between. In germline, CDR1 is KGHSH, CDR2 LQKENI. The CDR3 is made up of 16 amino acids. This CDR3 reads CASSPTQGRSSYEQYF. In DNA, the CDR3 is TGTGCCAGCTCACCAACACAGGGACGGAGCTCCTACGAGCAGTACTTC.

This clonotype has just a few counts. V gene TRBV7-9 combines with J gene TRBJ2-5; the D is unclear. Trimming removed 5 bases from V and 2 bases from J, with 12 bases in between. The CDR3 has 14 residues. CDR1 SEHNR and CDR2 FQNEAQ come from the germline V gene (reference sequence). In DNA form, the CDR3 reads TGTGCCAGCAGCCCGCTTCCGAGACAAGAGACCCAGTACTTC. Protein sequence: CASSPLPRQETQYF.

This clonotype was detected ten times or more. At one boundary the junction diverges from the germline segment, which might be a read error. The rearrangement joins TRBV5-1 to TRBJ2-5, with 10 bases identical to TRBD2. Germline V CDR1 and CDR2: SGHRS, YFSETQ. The CDR3 sequence is 14 residues long. CDR3 DNA sequence: TGTGCCAGCAGTTTTAGCGGGGGGAGGGAGACCCAGTACTTC. Amino acid sequence: CASSFSGGRETQYF. Full variable domain (outside the CDR3, taken from reference TRBV5-1 and TRBJ2-5): KAGVTQTPRYLIKTRGQQVTLSCSPISGHRSVSWYQQTPGQGLQFLFEYFSETQRNKGNFPGRFSGRQFSNSRSEMNVSTLELGDSALYLCASSFSGGRETQYFGPGTRLLVL.

The genes are TRBV20-1 and TRBJ2-1, with a possible D match to TRBD1 (6 bases). Deletions cut 2 bases from V and 5 bases from J, with 10 bases between. Germline V CDR1 and CDR2: DFQATT, SNEGSKA (reference sequence). CDR3 length equals 13 residues. DNA of the CDR3: TGCAGTGCTAGATCGGACAGAAACAATGAGCAGTTCTTC. Amino acid sequence: CSARSDRNNEQFF.

The chain joins TRBV5-1 to TRBJ1-4, with no clear D. V gave up 4 bases and J gave up 0 bases, with 10 bases separating them. This CDR3 comprises 15 residues. From germline, CDR1 is SGHRS and CDR2 YFSETQ. The CDR3 loop reads CASSMDVTTNEKLFF. In DNA, the CDR3 is TGCGCCAGCAGCATGGATGTCACAACTAATGAAAAACTGTTTTTT. Variable domain in full (rest from reference TRBV5-1 and TRBJ1-4): KAGVTQTPRYLIKTRGQQVTLSCSPISGHRSVSWYQQTPGQGLQFLFEYFSETQRNKGNFPGRFSGRQFSNSRSEMNVSTLELGDSALYLCASSMDVTTNEKLFFGSGTQLSVL.

This clonotype was found a few times. The chain joins TRBV20-1 to TRBJ2-1; possibly TRBD1 or TRBD2 for D (6 bases each). CDR3 length: 14 residues. Looked up from germline, CDR1 is DFQATT and CDR2 is SNEGSKA (reference sequence). The V and J ends lost 6 bases and 10 bases respectively, with 22 bases between them. CDR3 residues: CSAIKRGGLGEQFF. The CDR3 nucleotides read TGCAGTGCCATAAAACGAGGGGGGCTGGGGGAGCAGTTCTTC.

The chain is built from TRBV10-3 and TRBJ1-2; no definite D call. The CDR3 has 15 residues. V was trimmed by 0 bases and J by 4 bases, leaving 12 bases between them. In germline, CDR1 is ENHRY, CDR2 SYGVKD. The CDR3 here is CAISESQTYLYGYTF. For the CDR3, the DNA is TGTGCCATCAGTGAGTCACAGACTTATCTCTATGGCTACACCTTC.

This sequence joins TRBV6-5 and TRBJ1-1; D not resolved. Between the trimmed V and J ends, which lost 2 bases and 5 bases, there was a span of 9 bases. This CDR3 comprises 13 residues. Germline-derived CDR1 and CDR2 are MNHEY and SVGAGI. CDR3 sequence reads: CASSYAGKTEAFF. DNA of the CDR3: TGTGCCAGCAGTTACGCGGGGAAAACTGAAGCTTTCTTT.

The gene calls are TRBV12-3 or TRBV12-4 and TRBJ1-5, with D perhaps matching TRBD1 (6 bases). V was cut by 6 bases and J by 6 bases, with 12 bases left in between. CDR3 length equals 13 residues. The CDR3, as DNA: TGTGCCAGCAGCCGAGGGGGGGTTCAGCCCCAGCATTTT. Its protein product is CASSRGGVQPQHF.

This clonotype was detected once. The J gene is TRBJ2-1, the V gene TRBV3-1; weak D call: TRBD2 (5 bases). The CDR3 has 18 residues. The germline V gene has CDR1 LGHDT and CDR2 YNNKEL (reference sequence). V gave up 0 bases and J gave up 9 bases, with 24 bases separating them. The DNA for the CDR3 is TGTGCCAGCAGCCAAGATCGTTTCGTCCTAGCAGCAAAGGGTGAGCAGTTCTTC. It is translated as CASSQDRFVLAAKGEQFF.

There are many counts of this clonotype. This chain uses TRBV7-3 with TRBJ2-7; 8 positions agree with TRBD1. Germline V CDR1 and CDR2: SGHTA, FQGTGA. The CDR3 totals 16 residues. J was trimmed by 6 bases and V by 4 bases; bases with no gene match: 14. The CDR3 sequence: CASSSPSGGSQGEQYF. In DNA, the CDR3 is TGTGCCAGCAGCTCGCCCTCAGGGGGCTCCCAGGGCGAGCAGTACTTC.

This clonotype turned up a few times. The chain combines TRBV27 with TRBJ1-2, with D perhaps TRBD1 (6 bases). The CDR3 contains 13 residues. Germline loops: CDR1 MNHEY, CDR2 SMNVEV (reference sequence). The V end was cut by 4 bases, the J end by 8 bases, with 14 bases between. CDR3 DNA: TGTGCCAGCAGTTCCAGGGACATAAGAGGCTACACCTTC. Protein product: CASSSRDIRGYTF.

This clonotype came up a few times. This rearrangement joins TRBV7-2 to TRBJ1-2; no firm D call. The CDR3 runs 12 residues. V was cut by 4 bases and J by 4 bases, with 7 bases left in between. Germline lookup yields CDR1 SGHTA and CDR2 FQGNSA. The CDR3 is CASSSEVYGYTF. In DNA form, the CDR3 reads TGTGCCAGCAGCTCGGAGGTCTATGGCTACACCTTC.

The V gene is TRBV29-1, the J gene TRBJ2-1, with D unresolved. From germline, CDR1 is SQVTM and CDR2 ANQGSEA. This CDR3 comprises 14 residues. Trimming pared 7 bases from V and 0 bases from J, leaving 13 bases between. This CDR3 reads CSAHLGSSYNEQFF. The CDR3, as DNA: TGCAGCGCCCACCTCGGAAGCTCCTACAATGAGCAGTTCTTC.

About this clonotype: Compared with germline, one end of the junction differs, possibly owing to a read error. The chain recombines TRBV5-1 with TRBJ2-4, with TRBD2 matching 7 bases. Per germline, CDR1 SGHRS and CDR2 YFSETQ. The CDR3 runs to 16 residues. The CDR3 coding sequence is TGCGCCAGCAGCTTTGGGCCGGGGGGAGCCAAAAGCATTCAGTACTTC. Protein sequence: CASSFGPGGAKSIQYF.

Many counts were recorded for this clonotype. The chain combines TRBV6-6 with TRBJ1-5; D gene unclear. CDR1 and CDR2 from the germline V gene are MNHNY and SVGAGI (reference sequence). V lost 2 bases and J 1 base, leaving 6 bases between the germline ends. The CDR3 runs 14 residues. CDR3 protein: CASSYGGSNQPQHF. The CDR3 DNA reads TGTGCCAGCAGTTACGGAGGGAGCAATCAGCCCCAGCATTTT.

This clonotype was detected a few times. The chain's CDR3 is CASSFVAPGQQLRPSTDTQYF. The CDR3 DNA is TGCGCCAGCAGCTTTGTGGCCCCCGGGCAGCAGCTCCGACCTAGCACAGATACGCAGTATTTT. V and J are TRBV5-1 and TRBJ2-3, with D unclear. The CDR3 has 21 residues. Trimming left V 2 bases short and J 0 bases short, with 28 bases between. Germline V gene sequence: CDR1 SGHRS, CDR2 YFSETQ.

The chain recombines TRBV12-3 or TRBV12-4 with TRBJ2-7; D remains ambiguous. The length of the CDR3 is 13 residues. V dropped 6 bases and J dropped 5 bases, with 14 bases sitting between them. In DNA, the CDR3 is TGTGCCAGCAGCACTCACCGGGCAAACGAGCAGTACTTC. This encodes CASSTHRANEQYF.

The chain recombines TRBV20-1 with TRBJ1-4, with 8 nucleotides matching TRBD1. Looked up from germline, CDR1 is DFQATT and CDR2 is SNEGSKA (reference sequence). CDR3 length equals 17 residues. The V gene end was trimmed by 3 bases and the J gene end by 0 bases; junction bases not matched to a gene: 9. The DNA of the CDR3 is TGCAGTGCTAGCGCCGGGACAGGCCTTGCAACTAATGAAAAACTGTTTTTT. As protein: CSASAGTGLATNEKLFF.